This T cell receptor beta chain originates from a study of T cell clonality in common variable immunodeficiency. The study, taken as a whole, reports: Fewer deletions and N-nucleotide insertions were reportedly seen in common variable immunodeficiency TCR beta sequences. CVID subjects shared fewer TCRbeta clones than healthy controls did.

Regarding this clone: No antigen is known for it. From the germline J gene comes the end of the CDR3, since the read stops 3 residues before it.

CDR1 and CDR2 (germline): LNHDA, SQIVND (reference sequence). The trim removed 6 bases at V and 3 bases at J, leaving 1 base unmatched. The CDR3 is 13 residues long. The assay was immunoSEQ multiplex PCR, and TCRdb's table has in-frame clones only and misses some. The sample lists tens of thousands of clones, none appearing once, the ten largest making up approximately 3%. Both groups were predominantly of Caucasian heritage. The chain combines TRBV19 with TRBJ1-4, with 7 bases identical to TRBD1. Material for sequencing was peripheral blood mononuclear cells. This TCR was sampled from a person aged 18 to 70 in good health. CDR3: CASRGGPNEKLFF. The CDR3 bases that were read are TGTGCCAGTAGAGGGGGCCCTAATGAAAAA.